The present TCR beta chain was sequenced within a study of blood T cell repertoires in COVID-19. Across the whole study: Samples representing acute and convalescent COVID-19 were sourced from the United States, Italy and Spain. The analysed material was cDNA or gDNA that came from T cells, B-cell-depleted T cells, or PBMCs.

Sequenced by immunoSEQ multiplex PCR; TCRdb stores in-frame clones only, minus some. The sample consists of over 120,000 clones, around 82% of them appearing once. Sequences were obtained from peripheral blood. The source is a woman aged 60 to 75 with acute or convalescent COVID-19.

The CDR3 sequence: CASTIREGSYNEQFF. In DNA form, the CDR3 reads TGTGCCAGCACGATTCGGGAGGGTTCCTACAATGAGCAGTTCTTC. The rearrangement uses TRBV9 and TRBJ2-1; TRBD2 matches 8 bases. Germline-derived CDR1 and CDR2 are SGDLS and YYNGEE. This CDR3 region has 15 residues. After removal of 6 bases from V and 1 base from J, the junction contained 6 bases not matched to a gene.